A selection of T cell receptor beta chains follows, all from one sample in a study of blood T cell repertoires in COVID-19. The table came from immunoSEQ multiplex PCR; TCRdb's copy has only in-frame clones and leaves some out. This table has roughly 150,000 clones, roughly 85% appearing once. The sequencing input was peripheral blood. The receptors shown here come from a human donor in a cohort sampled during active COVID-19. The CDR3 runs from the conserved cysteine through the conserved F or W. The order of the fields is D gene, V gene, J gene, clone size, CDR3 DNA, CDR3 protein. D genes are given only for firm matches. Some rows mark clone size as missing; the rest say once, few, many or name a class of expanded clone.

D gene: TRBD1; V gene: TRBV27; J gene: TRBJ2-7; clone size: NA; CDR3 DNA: TGTGCCAGCAGACGGGACAGGGTGGGATACGAGCAGTACTTC; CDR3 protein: CASRRDRVGYEQYF
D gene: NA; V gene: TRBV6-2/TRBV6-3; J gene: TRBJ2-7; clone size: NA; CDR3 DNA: TGTGCCAGCAGTTCGACAGTGATTAGCTCCTACGAGCAGTACTTC; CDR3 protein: CASSSTVISSYEQYF
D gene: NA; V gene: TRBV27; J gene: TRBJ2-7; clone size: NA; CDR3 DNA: TGTGCCAGCAGTTTATCGTACCGGGTCGCAGGGTACTACGAGCAGTACTTC; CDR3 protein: CASSLSYRVAGYYEQYF
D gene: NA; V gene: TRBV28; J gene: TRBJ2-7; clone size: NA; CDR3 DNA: TGTGCCAGCAGTCTCGCGCCTACCTACGAGCAGTACTTC; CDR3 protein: CASSLAPTYEQYF
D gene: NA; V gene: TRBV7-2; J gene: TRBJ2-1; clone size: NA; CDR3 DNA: TGTGCCAGCAGCTTAGCGGGGGCCTCCTACAATGAGCAGTTCTTC; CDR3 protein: CASSLAGASYNEQFF
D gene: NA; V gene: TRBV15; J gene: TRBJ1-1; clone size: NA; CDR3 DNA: TGTGCCACGAAGAGGAACACTGAAGCTTTCTTT; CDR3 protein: CATKRNTEAFF
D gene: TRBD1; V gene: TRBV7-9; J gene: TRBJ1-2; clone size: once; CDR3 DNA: TGTGCCAGCAGCTTAGCCTTACCGACAGGGGAAGGCTACACCTTC; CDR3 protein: CASSLALPTGEGYTF
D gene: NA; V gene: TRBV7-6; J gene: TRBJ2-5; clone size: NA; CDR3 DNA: TGTGCCAGCAGCCCGTCCGGGGTGAGGGAGACCCAGTACTTC; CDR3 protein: CASSPSGVRETQYF
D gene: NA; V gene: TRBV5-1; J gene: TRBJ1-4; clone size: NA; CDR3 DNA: TGCGCCAGCAGCTTGACCGGGGGAAACGTGAGGGAAAAACTGTTTTTT; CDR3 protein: CASSLTGGNVREKLFF
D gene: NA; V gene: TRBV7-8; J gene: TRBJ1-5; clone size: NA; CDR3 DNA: TGTGCCAGCAGCTTAGCCCCGGGTGTTGGTCAGCCCCAGCATTTT; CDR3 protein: CASSLAPGVGQPQHF
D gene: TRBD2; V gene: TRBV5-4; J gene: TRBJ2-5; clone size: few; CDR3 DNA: TGTGCCAGCAGCTTCACTAGCGGGGAGACCCAGTACTTC; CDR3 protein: CASSFTSGETQYF
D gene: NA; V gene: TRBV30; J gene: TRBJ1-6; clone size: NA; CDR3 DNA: TGTGCCTGGAGTGTACTGGCAGGGGTTTCAAATAATTCACCCCTCCACTTT; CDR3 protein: CAWSVLAGVSNNSPLHF
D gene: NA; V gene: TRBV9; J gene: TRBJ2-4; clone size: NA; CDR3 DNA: TGTGCCAGCAGCGTAGCCCCGGGGGGCGCGACCAAAAACATTCAGTACTTC; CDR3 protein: CASSVAPGGATKNIQYF
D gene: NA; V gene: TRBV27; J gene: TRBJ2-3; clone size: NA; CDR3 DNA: TGTGCCAGCAGGATAGCCGCCCCGGGTACGCAGTATTTT; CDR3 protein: CASRIAAPGTQYF
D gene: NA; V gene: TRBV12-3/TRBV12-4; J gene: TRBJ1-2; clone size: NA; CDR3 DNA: TGTGCCAGCAGTTTCGGGAGCTATGGCTACACCTTC; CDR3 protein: CASSFGSYGYTF
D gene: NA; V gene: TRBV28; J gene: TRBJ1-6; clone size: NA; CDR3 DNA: TGTGCCAGCAGTCATCGGGGGGGGCAGGGGAATTCACCCCTCCACTTT; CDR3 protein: CASSHRGGQGNSPLHF